This T cell receptor beta chain was captured in a study of identical twins. TCRdb redid the calling of the 5' RACE reads with MiXCR, one entry per CDR3 protein. This table holds 1.5 million to 2 million distinct CDR3 sequences, around 33% found once. The CDR3 loop spans 18 amino acids. CDR1 and CDR2 (germline): SGHRS, YFSETQ. V was clipped by 4 bases and J by 4 bases; unmatched bases: 10. This TCR derives from a newborn girl in good health. This chain uses TRBV5-1 with TRBJ2-1; TRBD2 matches 14 bases. The sequenced sample was cord blood. This chain's CDR3 is CASSPHGTSGRGYNEQFF. The CDR3 nucleotides are TGCGCCAGCAGCCCCCACGGGACTAGCGGGAGAGGGTACAATGAGCAGTTCTTC. Complete variable domain (other parts from reference TRBV5-1 and TRBJ2-1): KAGVTQTPRYLIKTRGQQVTLSCSPISGHRSVSWYQQTPGQGLQFLFEYFSETQRNKGNFPGRFSGRQFSNSRSEMNVSTLELGDSALYLCASSPHGTSGRGYNEQFFGPGTRLTVL.